Below are 8 T cell receptor beta chains sequenced from a single sample in a study of T cell responses to AZD1222 COVID-19 vaccine. Repertoires were generated with immunoSEQ multiplex PCR, while TCRdb's copy carries only in-frame clones and drops some. This sample carries 120,000 to 150,000 clones, over 80% of them seen once, and the ten largest clones take 2.8%. Source: peripheral blood, taken on day 0 of MenACWY control vaccination. Receptors originate from an adult in good health.

This chain uses TRBV25-1 with TRBJ1-3; D is ambiguous. Germline loops: CDR1 MGHDK, CDR2 SYGVNS. V shed 4 bases and J shed 0 bases, with 7 bases lying between them. This CDR3 comprises 14 residues. DNA of the CDR3: TGTGCCAGCAGTGGCAGTTTCTCTGGAAACACCATATATTTT. This encodes CASSGSFSGNTIYF.

V usage is TRBV28 and J usage is TRBJ2-6, with TRBD1 matching 7 bases. Trimming cost V 2 bases and J 3 bases; bases outside gene matches: 4. There are 16 residues in the CDR3. Germline V CDR1 and CDR2: MDHEN, SYDVKM. The CDR3 nucleotides read TGTGCCAGCAGTTTAACAGGGGTGTTTGGGGCCAACGTCCTGACTTTC. Encoded protein: CASSLTGVFGANVLTF.

The V call is TRBV6-1, the J call TRBJ2-7; possibly TRBD1 for D (5 bases). This CDR3 has 15 amino acids. Germline V gene sequence: CDR1 MNHNS, CDR2 SASEGT. Trimming took off 0 bases at V and 5 bases at J, with 14 bases between the two ends. CDR3 region: CASSEAARGTHEQYF. CDR3 DNA: TGTGCCAGCAGTGAAGCGGCAAGGGGAACCCACGAGCAGTACTTC.

As regards this clone: The sample contains more than one DNA sequence encoding this CDR3. The chain combines TRBV30 with TRBJ1-5, with unresolved D. The germline V gene has CDR1 GTSNPN and CDR2 SVGIG (reference sequence). The CDR3 runs 12 residues. V was clipped by 5 bases and J by 1 base, with 6 bases between them. The CDR3 loop reads CAWGRSNQPQHF. The CDR3 coding sequence is TGTGCCTGGGGGCGGAGCAATCAGCCCCAGCATTTT.

The chain has TRBV29-1 and TRBJ2-2, with 8 nucleotides matching TRBD1. Trimming cost V 7 bases and J 3 bases; bases outside gene matches: 10. Germline-derived CDR1 and CDR2 are SQVTM and ANQGSEA. The CDR3 is 15 amino acids. This chain's CDR3 is CSADFQGAYTGELFF. The CDR3 DNA is TGCAGCGCTGATTTCCAGGGGGCTTACACCGGGGAGCTGTTTTTT.

This chain links TRBV4-1 with TRBJ1-5, with D possibly TRBD1 on 6 matching bases. CDR3 length: 15 amino acids. V shed 4 bases and J shed 0 bases, with 10 bases lying between them. The germline CDR1 and CDR2 sequences are MGHRA and YSYEKL. CDR3 bases: TGCGCCAGCAGCCCCTACAGGGTTAGCAATCAGCCCCAGCATTTT. This translates into CASSPYRVSNQPQHF.

The V and J genes are TRBV9 and TRBJ1-2, with D possibly being TRBD1 (5 bases). The V gene's germline CDR1 is SGDLS and CDR2 YYNGEE. V lost 0 bases, J lost 3 bases, and 15 bases lay in between. The CDR3 has 16 residues. CDR3 nucleotide sequence: TGTGCCAGCAGCGTAGCGGGGAGGGGAGGGGACTATGGCTACACCTTC. Amino acid sequence: CASSVAGRGGDYGYTF.

The V call is TRBV15, the J call TRBJ1-6; 7 bases are a match to TRBD1. Trimming at V came to 0 bases and at J to 7 bases, leaving 9 bases not matched to a gene. The CDR3 loop spans 17 amino acids. The germline V gene has CDR1 LNHNV and CDR2 YYDKDF (reference sequence). CDR3 sequence: CATSREGGETANSPLHF. CDR3 nucleotide sequence: TGTGCCACCAGCAGAGAAGGGGGCGAAACTGCAAATTCACCCCTCCACTTT.